This T cell receptor beta chain was captured in a study of neurological immune-mediated disorders. TCRdb fed the 5' RACE reads into MiXCR, producing one record per CDR3 protein. The sample holds about 66,000 distinct CDR3 sequences, 3.4% seen once. This clonotype appeared many times. Its antigen is undetermined. General study findings and limits: The level of TCR clonal expansion was highest in patients with HTLV-1-associated myelopathy and lowest in multiple sclerosis, where it fell below the level seen in healthy controls.

The ends were cut back, 3 bases at V and 4 bases at J, with 7 bases in the middle. Germline lookup yields CDR1 LGHDT and CDR2 YNNKEL (reference sequence). The CDR3 totals 12 residues. The rearrangement links TRBV3-1 to TRBJ2-7; D not certain. Sequenced sample: PBMCs. The receptor was isolated from a man between 40 and 49 years old with multiple sclerosis. CDR3 sequence: CASSQEGYEQYF. The CDR3 nucleotides read TGTGCCAGCAGCCAGGAAGGTTACGAGCAGTACTTC.